These 21 T cell receptor beta chains originate from one sample sequenced in a study of T cell changes during pregnancy in multiple sclerosis. Sequenced by immunoSEQ multiplex PCR; TCRdb stores in-frame clones only, minus some. The sample carries 70,000 to 75,000 clones, roughly 92% recorded once. Sequences were derived from peripheral blood, sampled in the second trimester of pregnancy. These receptors were obtained from a female donor in good health, enrolled as a control in a pregnancy study.

The rearrangement links TRBV27 to TRBJ1-6, with TRBD1 identical over 8 bases. V shed 4 bases, J shed 9 bases, and the junction held 11 bases outside the gene matches. Germline V gene sequence: CDR1 MNHEY, CDR2 SMNVEV (reference sequence). The CDR3 is 16 amino acids. CDR3 sequence: CASSYYGQGRGSPLHF. The CDR3 DNA reads as TGTGCCAGCAGTTACTACGGACAGGGTCGAGGTTCACCCCTCCACTTT.

The genes are TRBV6-5 and TRBJ2-2; D is unresolved. The CDR3 runs to 13 residues. V lost 8 bases, J lost 5 bases, and 12 bases lay in between. CDR1 is MNHEY and CDR2 is SVGAGI in the germline V gene. The CDR3 reads CASHLGWTGELFF. CDR3 sequence (DNA): TGTGCCAGCCATTTGGGCTGGACCGGGGAGCTGTTTTTT.

This sequence joins TRBV30 and TRBJ2-3; 8 nucleotides agree with TRBD2. The CDR3 is 14 amino acids. Germline V lookup: CDR1 GTSNPN, CDR2 SVGIG (reference sequence). V was pared by 2 bases and J by 4 bases, with 5 bases of the junction left unmatched. As DNA, the CDR3 is TGTGCCTGGAGTTTGCGGGGGGCCCCAGATACGCAGTATTTT. Translated: CAWSLRGAPDTQYF.

The chain has TRBV20-1 and TRBJ1-6, with D unclear. This CDR3 spans 11 amino acids. CDR1 is DFQATT, CDR2 SNEGSKA, per germline (reference sequence). Deletions cut 3 bases from V and 11 bases from J, with 8 bases between. DNA of the CDR3: TGCAGTGCTAGCATTGGAGCACCCCTCCACTTT. Translation gives CSASIGAPLHF.

The chain couples TRBV7-2 to TRBJ2-1; D gene unclear. There are 15 residues in the CDR3. The germline V gene encodes CDR1 SGHTA and CDR2 FQGNSA. V was clipped by 4 bases and J by 0 bases, with 10 bases between them. This CDR3 reads CASSSDLVSYNEQFF. CDR3 nucleotide sequence: TGTGCCAGCAGCTCCGACTTAGTCTCCTACAATGAGCAGTTCTTC.

The chain combines TRBV27 with TRBJ2-1; TRBD2 matches at 12 bases. CDR3 length equals 19 residues. V lost 5 bases and J lost 1; bases outside the gene matches: 12. Germline V gene sequence: CDR1 MNHEY, CDR2 SMNVEV (reference sequence). The DNA of the CDR3 is TGTGCCAGCAGTGTCGACTACCTGGGACTAGCGGGTTCCTACAATGAGCAGTTCTTC. Translating it yields CASSVDYLGLAGSYNEQFF.

The chain employs TRBV7-9 and TRBJ2-2; D unresolved. Germline CDR1 and CDR2: SEHNR and FQNEAQ (reference sequence). Trimming took off 5 bases at V and 6 bases at J, with 10 bases between the two ends. This CDR3 spans 13 amino acids. As DNA, the CDR3 is TGTGCCAGCAGCCGTTCAGGATCCGGGGAGCTGTTTTTT. Translating gives CASSRSGSGELFF.

The chain couples TRBV5-1 to TRBJ1-1; 7 nucleotides line up with TRBD1. This CDR3 is built from 13 residues. J was trimmed by 4 bases and V by 5 bases; bases with no gene match: 5. The germline V gene encodes CDR1 SGHRS and CDR2 YFSETQ. The CDR3 loop is CASSLDRFTEAFF. The CDR3 nucleotides read TGCGCCAGCAGTCTGGACAGGTTCACTGAAGCTTTCTTT. The variable domain in full, with the rest retrieved from reference TRBV5-1 and TRBJ1-1, is KAGVTQTPRYLIKTRGQQVTLSCSPISGHRSVSWYQQTPGQGLQFLFEYFSETQRNKGNFPGRFSGRQFSNSRSEMNVSTLELGDSALYLCASSLDRFTEAFFGQGTRLTVV.

This chain joins TRBV4-2 and TRBJ1-1; no definite D call. The CDR3 length is 12 residues. V was pared by 1 base and J by 4 bases, with 4 bases between. Germline V gives CDR1 LGHNA, CDR2 YNFKEQ. CDR3 protein: CASSQVSTEAFF. CDR3 nucleotides: TGTGCCAGCAGCCAAGTCAGCACTGAAGCTTTCTTT.

The chain employs TRBV29-1 and TRBJ1-2; 11 bases line up with TRBD1. The V and J ends lost 7 bases and 4 bases, in that order; junction bases with no gene match: 11. Germline V gene sequence: CDR1 SQVTM, CDR2 ANQGSEA. The CDR3 sequence is 15 residues long. CDR3 in amino acids: CSARTGGASLYGYTF. For the CDR3, the DNA is TGCAGCGCCAGGACAGGGGGCGCGTCCCTCTATGGCTACACCTTC.

The gene calls are TRBV30 and TRBJ2-5; tentative D call: TRBD2 (6 bases). Germline CDR1 and CDR2: GTSNPN and SVGIG (reference sequence). CDR3 length equals 13 residues. Between the trimmed V and J ends, which lost 3 bases and 0 bases, there was a span of 8 bases. Here the CDR3 DNA reads TGTGCCTGGAGCGGGGGACACCAAGAGACCCAGTACTTC. Residues: CAWSGGHQETQYF. Based on the CDR3 plus reference TRBV30 and TRBJ2-5, the full variable domain is SQTIHQWPATLVQPVGSPLSLECTVEGTSNPNLYWYRQAAGRGLQLLFYSVGIGQISSEVPQNLSASRPQDRQFILSSKKLLLSDSGFYLCAWSGGHQETQYFGPGTRLLVL.

V usage is TRBV9 and J usage is TRBJ2-3; 11 nucleotides line up with TRBD2. Looked up from germline, CDR1 is SGDLS and CDR2 is YYNGEE. The CDR3 length is 18 residues. The V gene end was trimmed by 0 bases and the J gene end by 2 bases; junction bases not matched to a gene: 8. This CDR3 reads CASSVATSGGIITDTQYF. CDR3 in DNA: TGTGCCAGCAGCGTAGCTACTAGCGGGGGAATAATCACAGATACGCAGTATTTT.

This chain connects TRBV4-3 to TRBJ1-6; TRBD1 aligns across 12 bases. The CDR3 covers 16 residues. Per the germline V gene, CDR1 is LGHNA and CDR2 is YSLEER. With V trimmed by 1 base and J by 14 bases, 9 bases remained unmatched. CDR3 sequence: CASSQGAGTGGLTLHF. CDR3 nucleotide sequence: TGCGCCAGCAGCCAAGGGGCGGGGACAGGGGGCCTCACCCTCCACTTT.

This chain connects TRBV7-2 to TRBJ1-4, with 11 bases aligning to TRBD1. This CDR3 is 15 amino acids long. Unmatched junction bases numbered 4, after V lost 3 bases and J lost 7 bases. From germline, CDR1 is SGHTA and CDR2 FQGNSA. Here the CDR3 reads CASSFGTGGSEKLFF. CDR3 DNA: TGTGCCAGCAGCTTTGGGACAGGGGGATCTGAAAAACTGTTTTTT.

This clone has a single count. The chain has TRBV11-2 and TRBJ2-3; 12 bases are shared with TRBD1. CDR1 is SGHAT and CDR2 is FQNNGV in the germline V gene. V trimming: 1 base; J trimming: 5 bases; junction bases outside the gene matches: 4. The CDR3 consists of 16 residues. The CDR3 sequence is CASSLGRDRGRDTQYF. CDR3 coding DNA: TGTGCCAGCAGCTTAGGGCGGGACAGGGGGCGAGATACGCAGTATTTT.

CDR3 amino acids: CATSSEDWSEKLFF. In DNA form, the CDR3 reads TGTGCCACCAGCAGCGAGGACTGGTCTGAAAAACTGTTTTTT. This chain uses TRBV15 with TRBJ1-4; unclear D gene. The CDR3 loop spans 14 amino acids. V was shortened by 3 bases and J by 7 bases, with 12 bases between the two germline ends. Germline assignment: CDR1 LNHNV and CDR2 YYDKDF (reference sequence).

With regard to this clone: At one boundary the junction diverges from the germline segment, which might be a read error. V gene TRBV15 combines with J gene TRBJ1-5; weak D call: TRBD1 (6 bases). Germline V gives CDR1 LNHNV, CDR2 YYDKDF (reference sequence). This CDR3 contains 15 residues. This chain's CDR3 is CATSRDRGGNRPQHF. The CDR3 DNA sequence: TGTGCCACCAGCAGAGATAGAGGGGGAAATCGGCCCCAGCATTTT.

This rearrangement joins TRBV28 to TRBJ1-2, with a possible D match to TRBD1 (5 bases). The CDR3 runs 13 residues. Trimming removed 3 bases from V and 8 bases from J, with 13 bases in between. CDR1 and CDR2 from the germline V gene are MDHEN and SYDVKM. The CDR3 is CASSLRQGIGYTF. The CDR3 DNA sequence: TGTGCCAGCAGTTTGAGGCAGGGAATCGGCTACACCTTC.

This clone was seen just once. The genes are TRBV7-9 and TRBJ2-1, with 10 nucleotides matching TRBD1. The CDR3 has 15 amino acids. V was pared by 5 bases and J by 2 bases, with 3 bases of the junction left unmatched. Germline V gene sequence: CDR1 SEHNR, CDR2 FQNEAQ (reference sequence). The CDR3 is CASSSDRGPYNEQFF. CDR3 DNA sequence: TGTGCCAGCAGCAGCGACAGGGGGCCCTACAATGAGCAGTTCTTC.

The rearrangement links TRBV4-1 to TRBJ2-2, with a possible D match to TRBD1 (6 bases). Germline V gene data show CDR1 as MGHRA and CDR2 as YSYEKL. This CDR3 region has 16 residues. Trimming shortened V by 1 base and J by 4 bases, and 13 bases separated the two germline ends. CDR3 coding DNA: TGCGCCAGCAGCCAAGTCTCCAGGGGCTTCACCGGGGAGCTGTTTTTT. Its protein is CASSQVSRGFTGELFF.

The V gene is TRBV5-6, the J gene TRBJ1-3, with D maybe TRBD1 (6 bases). Trimming left V 2 bases short and J 0 bases short, with 12 bases between. The V gene's germline CDR1 is SGHDT and CDR2 YYEEEE. This CDR3 is 16 amino acids long. The CDR3 DNA is TGTGCCAGCAGCTTACCAGGGGTATTCTCTGGAAACACCATATATTTT. Its translation is CASSLPGVFSGNTIYF.